The 4 T cell receptor beta chains below all came from one sample that was sequenced in a study of blood T cell repertoires in COVID-19. The table came from immunoSEQ multiplex PCR; TCRdb's copy has only in-frame clones and leaves some out. The sample carries under 250,000 clones, approximately 84% recorded once. The sample consisted of peripheral blood. These receptors were taken from a man aged 50 to 59 with active or convalescent COVID-19.

This clone was detected only once. V is TRBV7-2 and J is TRBJ2-1; D is perhaps TRBD2 (6 bases). The CDR3 sequence is 15 residues long. Trimming stripped 4 bases from V and 12 bases from J, with 22 bases between. CDR1 and CDR2 from the germline V gene are SGHTA and FQGNSA. Here the CDR3 reads CASSSPRAGPDGQFF. In nucleotides, the CDR3 is TGTGCCAGCAGCTCCCCGAGGGCGGGGCCAGACGGGCAGTTCTTC. Full variable domain (rest looked up from reference TRBV7-2 and TRBJ2-1): GAGVSQSPSNKVTEKGKDVELRCDPISGHTALYWYRQSLGQGLEFLIYFQGNSAPDKSGLPSDRFSAERTGGSVSTLTIQRTQQEDSAVYLCASSSPRAGPDGQFFGPGTRLTVL.

V usage is TRBV19 and J usage is TRBJ1-6; TRBD1 might be the D (6 bases). V lost 5 bases, J lost 9 bases, and 14 bases lay in between. The CDR3 extends over 14 amino acids. CDR1 LNHDA and CDR2 SQIVND come from the germline V gene (reference sequence). In nucleotides, the CDR3 is TGTGCCAGTAGTCCCATGGGGGCTAGTTCACCCCTCCACTTT. It codes for CASSPMGASSPLHF.

This clone was seen only a few times. This chain connects TRBV5-1 to TRBJ1-4; D is possibly TRBD1 (6 bases). Germline CDR1 SGHRS, CDR2 YFSETQ. The CDR3 length is 16 residues. With 0 bases removed from V and 5 bases from J, the gap between germline ends came to 14 bases. This chain's CDR3 is CASSLEQGRGNEKLFF. The CDR3 DNA sequence: TGCGCCAGCAGCTTGGAGCAGGGGCGTGGGAATGAAAAACTGTTTTTT.

This rearrangement joins TRBV7-6 to TRBJ1-5, with 8 positions matching TRBD1. With 1 base clipped from V and 8 bases from J, the junction kept 4 bases outside the gene matches. CDR1 is SGHVS and CDR2 is FNYEAQ in the germline V gene. This CDR3 spans 14 amino acids. CDR3 coding DNA: TGTGCCAGCAGCTTAGGGACAGGGAACGAGCCCCAGCATTTT. It translates to CASSLGTGNEPQHF.